The 7 T cell receptor beta chains listed next were all sequenced from one sample in a study of human T cells and chemical hapten exposure. TCRdb recomputed calls from the RACE reads with MiXCR, one row per CDR3 protein. Seen here are roughly 190,000 distinct CDR3 sequences, 20% to 25% observed once, and the top ten hold approximately 6.4%. Specified time point: patch test 1, 2 weeks after DPC sensitization. Treatment indicated: therapeutic diphenylcyclopropenone sensitization with weekly scalp DPC. The specimen was whole blood, collected in connection with sensitization to the hapten diphenylcyclopropenone (DPC). The receptors shown here come from a woman aged 45-59 years with alopecia areata. Some clones in this sample may be carry-over from other donors' samples.

This clonotype appeared a few times. The CDR3 DNA reads TGTGCCACCAGTGATGGGGCCGGGGATACGCAGTATTTT. Protein: CATSDGAGDTQYF. The chain joins TRBV24-1 to TRBJ2-3, with D possibly being TRBD1 (5 bases). Germline V gene sequence: CDR1 KGHDR, CDR2 SFDVKD. V was clipped by 3 bases and J by 6 bases, with 9 bases between them. The CDR3 contains 13 residues.

In its sample, this clonotype was seen a few times. V usage is TRBV20-1 and J usage is TRBJ2-1; TRBD2 matches 7 bases. Per the germline V gene, CDR1 is DFQATT and CDR2 is SNEGSKA (reference sequence). V was clipped by 2 bases and J by 5 bases; unmatched bases: 9. The CDR3 length is 15 residues. The CDR3 DNA follows: TGCAGTGCTAGACCGGGGGGACCCCTAAACAATGAGCAGTTCTTC. Translation: CSARPGGPLNNEQFF.

V gene TRBV29-1 combines with J gene TRBJ2-2; D unclear. Looked up from germline, CDR1 is SQVTM and CDR2 is ANQGSEA. The V end lost 4 bases, the J end lost 4 bases, and 10 bases lay between the germline ends. This CDR3 region has 13 residues. This CDR3 reads CSVAGSSTGELFF. DNA of the CDR3: TGCAGCGTTGCAGGTTCTTCCACCGGGGAGCTGTTTTTT.

This CDR3 is CASSEERGTYEQYF. CDR3 sequence (DNA): TGTGCCAGCAGTGAAGAGAGGGGCACCTACGAGCAGTACTTC. The chain has TRBV2 and TRBJ2-7; the D gene could be TRBD1 or TRBD2 (5 bases each). V lost 1 base and J lost 2, with 9 bases in between. The CDR3 spans 14 residues. The germline V gene has CDR1 SNHLY and CDR2 FYNNEI.

There are a few counts of this clonotype. The V call is TRBV11-3, the J call TRBJ2-7; no clear D. Germline V lookup: CDR1 SGHNT, CDR2 YENEEA. V lost 0 bases to trimming and J lost 5 bases, with 14 bases between them. This CDR3 spans 15 amino acids. The CDR3 DNA is TGTGCCAGCAGCTTAGATTTCGGAGCGTCACACGAGCAGTACTTC. Protein sequence: CASSLDFGASHEQYF.

This rearrangement joins TRBV2 to TRBJ1-6; 8 nucleotides agree with TRBD1. V trimming: 2 bases; J trimming: 9 bases; junction bases outside the gene matches: 9. Germline values: CDR1 SNHLY, CDR2 FYNNEI. This CDR3 is built from 16 residues. The CDR3 is CASSEIPPGGSSPLHF. In nucleotides, the CDR3 is TGTGCCAGCAGTGAAATCCCCCCAGGGGGCAGTTCACCCCTCCACTTT. Filled out from reference TRBV2 and TRBJ1-6, the complete variable domain reads EPEVTQTPSHQVTQMGQEVILRCVPISNHLYFYWYRQILGQKVEFLVSFYNNEISEKSEIFDDQFSVERPDGSNFTLKIRSTKLEDSAMYFCASSEIPPGGSSPLHFGNGTRLTVT.

The V and J genes are TRBV7-2 and TRBJ2-7; TRBD2 is a possible D gene (6 bases). Germline V gene data show CDR1 as SGHTA and CDR2 as FQGNSA. This CDR3 has 17 residues. Trimming left V 5 bases short and J 0 bases short, with 20 bases between. In DNA, the CDR3 is TGTGCCAGCAGCCCCAGGCCGGGCCTAGCGCGCTCCTACGAGCAGTACTTC. Its translation: CASSPRPGLARSYEQYF.